The clone carrying this T cell receptor (beta chain) was counted a few times. Using immunoSEQ multiplex PCR, the repertoire was profiled, and TCRdb retains in-frame clones only, with some absent. Here the sample spans about 130,000 clones, around 92% being singletons. This entry belongs to a study of control samples from healthy donors and cancer patients. The CDR3 sequence is 14 residues long. Germline V gene data show CDR1 as LNHDA and CDR2 as SQIVND (reference sequence). Trimming cost V 5 bases and J 1 base, with 11 bases left between them. The sample taken for sequencing was PBMCs. J is TRBJ1-1 and V is TRBV19; D is possibly TRBD1 (6 bases). This sequence was found in an elderly man with head and neck cancer. The CDR3 is CASSPSGANTEAFF. As DNA, the CDR3 is TGTGCCAGTAGTCCATCAGGGGCGAACACTGAAGCTTTCTTT.